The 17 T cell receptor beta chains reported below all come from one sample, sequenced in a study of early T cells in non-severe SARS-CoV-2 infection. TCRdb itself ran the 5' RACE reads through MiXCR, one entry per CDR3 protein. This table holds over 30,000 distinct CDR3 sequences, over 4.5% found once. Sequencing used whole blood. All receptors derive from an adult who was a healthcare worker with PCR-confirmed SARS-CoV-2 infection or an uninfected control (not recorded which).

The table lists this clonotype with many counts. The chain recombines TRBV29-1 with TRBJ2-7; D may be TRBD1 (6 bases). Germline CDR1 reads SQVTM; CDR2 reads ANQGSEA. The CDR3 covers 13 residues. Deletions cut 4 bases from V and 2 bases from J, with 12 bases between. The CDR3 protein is CSVVPGQPYEQYF. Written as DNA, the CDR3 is TGCAGCGTTGTACCAGGACAGCCCTACGAGCAGTACTTC.

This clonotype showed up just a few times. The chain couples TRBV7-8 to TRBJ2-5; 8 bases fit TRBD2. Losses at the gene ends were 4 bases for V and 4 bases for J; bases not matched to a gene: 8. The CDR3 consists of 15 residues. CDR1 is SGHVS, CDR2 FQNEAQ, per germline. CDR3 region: CASSYRTSWGETQYF. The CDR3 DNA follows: TGTGCCAGCAGCTATAGGACTAGCTGGGGAGAGACCCAGTACTTC.

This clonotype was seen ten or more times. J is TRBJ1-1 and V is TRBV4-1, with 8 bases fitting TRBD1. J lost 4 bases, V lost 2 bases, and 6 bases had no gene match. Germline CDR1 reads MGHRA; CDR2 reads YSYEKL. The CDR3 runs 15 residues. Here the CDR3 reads CASSQPPTGATEAFF. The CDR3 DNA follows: TGCGCCAGCAGCCAACCCCCGACAGGGGCCACTGAAGCTTTCTTT.

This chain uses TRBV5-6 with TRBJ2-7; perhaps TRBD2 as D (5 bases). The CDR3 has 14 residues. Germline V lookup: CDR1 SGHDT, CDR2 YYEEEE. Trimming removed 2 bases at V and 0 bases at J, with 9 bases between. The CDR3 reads CASSFPGSSYEQYF. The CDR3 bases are TGTGCCAGCAGCTTCCCGGGGAGCTCCTACGAGCAGTACTTC.

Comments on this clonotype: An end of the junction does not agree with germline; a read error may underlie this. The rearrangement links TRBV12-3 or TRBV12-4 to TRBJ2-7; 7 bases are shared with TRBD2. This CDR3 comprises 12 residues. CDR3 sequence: CASSWGGPGRNF. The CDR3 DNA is TGTGCCAGCAGTTGGGGGGGTCCCGGGAGGAACTTC.

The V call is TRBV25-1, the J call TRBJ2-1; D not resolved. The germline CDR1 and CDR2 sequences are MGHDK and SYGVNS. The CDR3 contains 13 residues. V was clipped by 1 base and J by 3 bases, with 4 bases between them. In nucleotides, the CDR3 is TGTGCCAGCAGTGAATCGGTCTACAATGAGCAGTTCTTC. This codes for CASSESVYNEQFF.

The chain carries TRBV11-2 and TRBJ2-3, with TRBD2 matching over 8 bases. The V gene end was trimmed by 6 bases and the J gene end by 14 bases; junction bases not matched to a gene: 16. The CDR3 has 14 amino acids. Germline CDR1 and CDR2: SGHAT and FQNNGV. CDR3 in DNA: TGTGCCAGCAGTTCTCCAGCAGTTGCGGGGGGCCTGTATTTT. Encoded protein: CASSSPAVAGGLYF.

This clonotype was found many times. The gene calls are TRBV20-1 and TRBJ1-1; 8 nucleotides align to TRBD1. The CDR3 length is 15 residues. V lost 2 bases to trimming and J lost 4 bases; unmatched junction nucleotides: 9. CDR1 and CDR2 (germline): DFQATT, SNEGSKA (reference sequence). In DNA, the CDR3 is TGCAGTGCTAGACCCTGGGGGACAGGCGTCACTGAAGCTTTCTTT. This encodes CSARPWGTGVTEAFF.

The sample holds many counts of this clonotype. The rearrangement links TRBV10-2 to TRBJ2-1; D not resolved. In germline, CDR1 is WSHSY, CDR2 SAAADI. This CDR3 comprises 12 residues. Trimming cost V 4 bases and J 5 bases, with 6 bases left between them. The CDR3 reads CASSGQNNEQFF. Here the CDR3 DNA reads TGCGCCAGCAGTGGGCAGAACAATGAGCAGTTCTTC.

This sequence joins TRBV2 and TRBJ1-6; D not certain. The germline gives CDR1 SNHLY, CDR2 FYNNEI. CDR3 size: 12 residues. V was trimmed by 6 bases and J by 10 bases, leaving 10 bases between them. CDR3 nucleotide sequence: TGTGCCAGCAGGGGGTCTATCTCACCCCTCCACTTT. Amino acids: CASRGSISPLHF. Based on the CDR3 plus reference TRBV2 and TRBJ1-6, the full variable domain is EPEVTQTPSHQVTQMGQEVILRCVPISNHLYFYWYRQILGQKVEFLVSFYNNEISEKSEIFDDQFSVERPDGSNFTLKIRSTKLEDSAMYFCASRGSISPLHFGNGTRLTVT.

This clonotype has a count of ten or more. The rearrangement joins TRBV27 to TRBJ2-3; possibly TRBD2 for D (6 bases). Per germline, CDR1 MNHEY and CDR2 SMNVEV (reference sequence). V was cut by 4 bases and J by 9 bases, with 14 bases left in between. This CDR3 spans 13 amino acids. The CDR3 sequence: CASSSKQDYTQYF. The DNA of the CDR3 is TGTGCCAGCAGTTCCAAGCAGGACTACACGCAGTATTTT.

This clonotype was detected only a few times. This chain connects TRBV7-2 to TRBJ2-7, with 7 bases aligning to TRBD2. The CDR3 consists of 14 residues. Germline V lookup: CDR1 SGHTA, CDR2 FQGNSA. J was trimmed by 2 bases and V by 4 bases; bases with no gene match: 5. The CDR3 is CASSSSGGPYEQYF. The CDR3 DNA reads TGTGCCAGCAGCTCTAGCGGTGGGCCCTACGAGCAGTACTTC.

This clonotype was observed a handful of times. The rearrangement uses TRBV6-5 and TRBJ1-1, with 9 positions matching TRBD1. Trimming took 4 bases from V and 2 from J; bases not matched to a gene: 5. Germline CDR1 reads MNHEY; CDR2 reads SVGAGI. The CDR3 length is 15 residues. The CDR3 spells CASSSLQGANTEAFF. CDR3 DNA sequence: TGTGCCAGCAGTTCGCTACAGGGGGCCAACACTGAAGCTTTCTTT.

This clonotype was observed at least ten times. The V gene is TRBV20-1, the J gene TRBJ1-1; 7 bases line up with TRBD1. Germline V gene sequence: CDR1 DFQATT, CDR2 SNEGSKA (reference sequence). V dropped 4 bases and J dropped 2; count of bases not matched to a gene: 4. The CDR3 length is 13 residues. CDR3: CSATRDSNTEAFF. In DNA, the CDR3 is TGCAGTGCTACCAGGGACAGCAACACTGAAGCTTTCTTT.

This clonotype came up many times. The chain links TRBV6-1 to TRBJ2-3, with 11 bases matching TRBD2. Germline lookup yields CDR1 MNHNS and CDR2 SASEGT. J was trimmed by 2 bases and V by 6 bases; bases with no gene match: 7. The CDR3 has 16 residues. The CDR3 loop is CASRLRLAGNTDTQYF. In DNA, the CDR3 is TGTGCCAGCAGGCTACGACTAGCGGGGAACACAGATACGCAGTATTTT.

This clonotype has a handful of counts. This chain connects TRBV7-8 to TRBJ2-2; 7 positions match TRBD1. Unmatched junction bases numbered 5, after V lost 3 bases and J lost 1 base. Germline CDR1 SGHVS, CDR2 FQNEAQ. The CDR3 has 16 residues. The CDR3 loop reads CASSLAGTENTGELFF. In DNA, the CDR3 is TGTGCCAGCAGCTTGGCCGGGACAGAGAACACCGGGGAGCTGTTTTTT.

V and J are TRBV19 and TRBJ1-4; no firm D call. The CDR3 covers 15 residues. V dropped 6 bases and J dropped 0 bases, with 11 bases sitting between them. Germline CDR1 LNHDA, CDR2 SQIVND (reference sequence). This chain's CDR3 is CASRMAGATNEKLFF. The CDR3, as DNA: TGTGCCAGTAGGATGGCAGGAGCAACTAATGAAAAACTGTTTTTT.